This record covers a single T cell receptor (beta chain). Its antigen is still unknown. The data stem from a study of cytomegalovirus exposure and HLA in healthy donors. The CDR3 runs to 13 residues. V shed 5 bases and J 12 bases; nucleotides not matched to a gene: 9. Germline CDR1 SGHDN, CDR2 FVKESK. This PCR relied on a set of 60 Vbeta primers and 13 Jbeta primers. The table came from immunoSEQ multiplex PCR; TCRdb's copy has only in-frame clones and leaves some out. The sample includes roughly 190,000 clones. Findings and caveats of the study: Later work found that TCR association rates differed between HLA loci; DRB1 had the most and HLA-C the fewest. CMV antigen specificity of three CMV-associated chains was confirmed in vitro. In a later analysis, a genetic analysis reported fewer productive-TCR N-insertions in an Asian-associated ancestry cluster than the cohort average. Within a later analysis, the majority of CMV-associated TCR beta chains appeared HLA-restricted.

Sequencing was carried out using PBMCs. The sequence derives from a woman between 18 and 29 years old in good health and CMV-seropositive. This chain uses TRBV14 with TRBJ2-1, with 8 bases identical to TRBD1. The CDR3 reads CASSSHQGAVQFF. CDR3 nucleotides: TGTGCCAGCAGCAGTCATCAGGGGGCGGTGCAGTTCTTC.